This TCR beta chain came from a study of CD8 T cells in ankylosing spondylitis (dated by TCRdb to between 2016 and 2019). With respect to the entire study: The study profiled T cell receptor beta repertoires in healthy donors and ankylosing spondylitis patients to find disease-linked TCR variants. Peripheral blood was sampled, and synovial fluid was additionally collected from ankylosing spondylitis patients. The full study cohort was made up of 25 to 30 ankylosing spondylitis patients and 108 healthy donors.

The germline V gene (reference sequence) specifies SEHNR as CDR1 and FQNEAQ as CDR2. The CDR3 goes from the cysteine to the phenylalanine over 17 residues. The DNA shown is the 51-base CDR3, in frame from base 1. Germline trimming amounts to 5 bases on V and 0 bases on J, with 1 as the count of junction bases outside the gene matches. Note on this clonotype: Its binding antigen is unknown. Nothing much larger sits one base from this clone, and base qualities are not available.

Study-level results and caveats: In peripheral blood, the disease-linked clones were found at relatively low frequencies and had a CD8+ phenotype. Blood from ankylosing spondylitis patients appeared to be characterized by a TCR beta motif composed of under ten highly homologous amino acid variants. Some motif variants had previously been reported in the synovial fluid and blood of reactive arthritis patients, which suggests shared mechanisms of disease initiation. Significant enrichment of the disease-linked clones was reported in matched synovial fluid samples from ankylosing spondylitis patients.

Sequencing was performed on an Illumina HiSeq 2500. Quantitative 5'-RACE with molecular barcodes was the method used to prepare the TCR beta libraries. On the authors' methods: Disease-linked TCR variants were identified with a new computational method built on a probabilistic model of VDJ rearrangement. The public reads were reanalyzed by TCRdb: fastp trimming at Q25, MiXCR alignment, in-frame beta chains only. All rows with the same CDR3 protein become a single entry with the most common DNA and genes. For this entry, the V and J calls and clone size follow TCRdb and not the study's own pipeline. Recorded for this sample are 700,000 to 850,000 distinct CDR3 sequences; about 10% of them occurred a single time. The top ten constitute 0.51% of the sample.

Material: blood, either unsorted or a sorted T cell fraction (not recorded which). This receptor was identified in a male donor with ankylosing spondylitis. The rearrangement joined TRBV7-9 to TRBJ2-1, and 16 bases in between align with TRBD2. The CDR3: CASSGTSGRGSYNEQFF. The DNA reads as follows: TGTGCCAGCAGCGGGACTAGCGGGAGGGGCTCCTACAATGAGCAGTTCTTC.